Listed below are T cell receptor beta chains from one sample, sequenced in a study of blood T cell repertoires in COVID-19. TCRdb's copy holds only in-frame clones and misses some; the assay was immunoSEQ multiplex PCR. The table records 370,000 or so clones, approximately 80% of them present only once. The sample consisted of peripheral blood. The receptor set was obtained from a human donor with acute or convalescent COVID-19. The donor label of this sample is uncertain. Each CDR3 is given with its conserved first and last residue. A D gene is named only where the DNA matches it firmly. Clone size is shown for a subset of rows, as once, few, many or a class of expanded clone.

-	TRBV18	-	TRBJ1-1	TGTGCCAGCTCACCTGACAGAATTAACACTGAAGCTTTCTTT	CASSPDRINTEAFF
-	TRBV7-9	-	TRBJ2-5	TGTGCCAGCAGCGCTACAGGGACGGGAGAGACCCAGTACTTC	CASSATGTGETQYF
-	TRBV28	-	TRBJ2-1	TGTGCCAGCAGCCGATCCGTTGGAGGGGGCTTCAGGAATGAGCAGTTCTTC	CASSRSVGGGFRNEQFF
-	TRBV2	-	TRBJ2-1	TGTGCCAGCAGTGATCTAGCGCCCAATGAGCAGTTCTTC	CASSDLAPNEQFF
-	TRBV5-1	-	TRBJ1-6	TGCGCCAGCAGCAGTGGCGGGGGCAGTGGTAATTCACCCCTCCACTTT	CASSSGGGSGNSPLHF
TRBD1	TRBV12-3/TRBV12-4	-	TRBJ1-1	TGTGCCAGCAGTTTCAGGGGGCCCGCTTTCTTT	CASSFRGPAFF
TRBD1	TRBV5-1	-	TRBJ1-4	TGCGCCAGCAGCGGAATGACAGGGGGTAATGAAAAACTGTTTTTT	CASSGMTGGNEKLFF
TRBD1	TRBV24-1	once	TRBJ2-6	TGTGCCACCAGTGACACCGTTGAGGGGGCGAGCGGGGCCAACGTCCTGACTTTC	CATSDTVEGASGANVLTF
-	TRBV30	-	TRBJ1-2	TGTGCCTGGGGCAGGGGCTTGGGCTACACCTTC	CAWGRGLGYTF
TRBD2	TRBV7-8	-	TRBJ2-7	TGTGCCAGCAGCCTAGACGTACTAGCGGGGGCCGATTACAACTCCTACGAGCAGTACTTC	CASSLDVLAGADYNSYEQYF
TRBD1	TRBV11-2	few	TRBJ2-1	TGTGCCAGCAGCTTAGACCGACAGGGGAGTGACAATGAGCAGTTCTTC	CASSLDRQGSDNEQFF
TRBD1	TRBV19	-	TRBJ2-7	TGTGCCAGTAGTAACCAGGACAGGGGCTCCTACGAGCAGTACTTC	CASSNQDRGSYEQYF
-	TRBV7-9	-	TRBJ2-3	TGTGCCAGCACCTTAGAAACTAGCACAGATACGCAGTATTTT	CASTLETSTDTQYF
-	TRBV28	-	TRBJ2-5	TGTGCCAGCAGTGCAACCGGGAGAGGGGAGACCCAGTACTTC	CASSATGRGETQYF
-	TRBV19	-	TRBJ1-2	TGTGCCAGTAGCCACAGGGATAACTATGGCTACACCTTC	CASSHRDNYGYTF
-	TRBV30	-	TRBJ2-4	TGTGCTGGACTAGCCAAAAACATTCAGTACTTC	CAGLAKNIQYF
TRBD1	TRBV10-3	-	TRBJ1-5	TGTGCCATCCGGGACAGAGAAAATCAGCCCCAGCATTTT	CAIRDRENQPQHF
-	TRBV6-1	few	TRBJ1-2	TGTGCCAGCAGACCAGACAGAAACTATGGCTACACCTTC	CASRPDRNYGYTF
TRBD1	TRBV28	-	TRBJ2-5	TGTGCCAGCACGGCAGGTGGGACAGGACAAGAGACCCAGTACTTC	CASTAGGTGQETQYF
TRBD1	TRBV30	-	TRBJ1-5	TGTGCCTGGAGTGGGACAGGGCGTCAGCCCCAGCATTTT	CAWSGTGRQPQHF
TRBD1	TRBV6-5	-	TRBJ1-5	TGTGCCAGCAGTCCTGGACAGGGAAATCAGCCCCAGCATTTT	CASSPGQGNQPQHF
-	TRBV15	-	TRBJ1-1	TGTGCCACCAGCAGAGATCAGGGCTCATGGGGAGCTTTCTTT	CATSRDQGSWGAFF
-	TRBV3-1/TRBV3-2	-	TRBJ1-2	TGTGCCAGCAGCCAAAGTGAGACGGAGAGAACCTTC	CASSQSETERTF
TRBD1	TRBV15	-	TRBJ1-3	TGTGCCACCAGCAGAGCAGGGGGGTCCCTCCGGGGGTCTGGAAACACCATATATTTT	CATSRAGGSLRGSGNTIYF
-	TRBV7-9	few	TRBJ2-7	TGTGCCAGCAGCTTAGTTTCTTACGAGCAGTACTTC	CASSLVSYEQYF
TRBD1	TRBV27	-	TRBJ1-4	TGTGCCAGCAGATCGACAGGGAGGAACACTAATGAAAAACTGTTTTTT	CASRSTGRNTNEKLFF
TRBD1	TRBV30	once	TRBJ1-6	TGTGCCTGGAGTAGGTTGGGGACAGGGACATTTTATAATTCACCCCTCCACTTT	CAWSRLGTGTFYNSPLHF
TRBD1	TRBV3-1/TRBV3-2	-	TRBJ2-5	TGTGCCAGCAGCCACGGGACAGGGCGACAAGAGACCCAGTACTTC	CASSHGTGRQETQYF
-	TRBV2	-	TRBJ2-5	TGTGCCAGCAGCAGGAGGGGGGGCGAGTGGGAGACCCAGTACTTC	CASSRRGGEWETQYF
-	TRBV7-2	-	TRBJ2-4	TGTGCCAGCAGCCCCCCCGGCATTCAGTACTTC	CASSPPGIQYF
TRBD1	TRBV2	few	TRBJ2-7	TGTGCCAGCAGTGAAGGGGACAGACCCTACGAGCAGTACTTC	CASSEGDRPYEQYF
-	TRBV6-5	few	TRBJ2-7	TGTGCCAGCAGCTACGGGACACAGAGACTCTACGAGCAGTACTTC	CASSYGTQRLYEQYF
TRBD1	TRBV5-1	-	TRBJ2-4	TGCGCCAGCAGCTTGGCAGGGGGCGATGCCAAAAACATTCAGTACTTC	CASSLAGGDAKNIQYF
TRBD1	TRBV28	-	TRBJ1-6	TGTGCCAGCAGTTTGGACAGGGGTTCACCCCTCCACTTT	CASSLDRGSPLHF
TRBD2	TRBV10-1	-	TRBJ2-1	TGCGCCAGCAGTGAGGCCCTAGCGGATTACAATGAGCAGTTCTTC	CASSEALADYNEQFF
-	TRBV3-1/TRBV3-2	-	TRBJ2-7	TGTGCCAGCAGCCAAGCGCCTTCGATGGGGCTGGGATATAGTCCGCAGTACTTC	CASSQAPSMGLGYSPQYF
TRBD1	TRBV19	-	TRBJ1-1	TGTGCCAGTAGTAGGACAGGGGCGAACACTGAAGCTTTCTTT	CASSRTGANTEAFF
TRBD1	TRBV6-6	-	TRBJ2-3	TGTGCCAGCAGTTACTCGGGGACAGGGGATACAGATACGCAGTATTTT	CASSYSGTGDTDTQYF
-	TRBV2	-	TRBJ1-2	TGTGCCAGCAGTGAATGGGGGGTCAGCTATGGCTACACCTTC	CASSEWGVSYGYTF
TRBD1	TRBV30	-	TRBJ1-4	TGTGCCTGGAGCGACGGGACAGCTTATAATGAAAAACTGTTTTTT	CAWSDGTAYNEKLFF